This T cell receptor beta chain was observed in a study of long-term antiretroviral therapy in people with HIV. Study-wide results and caveats: Whichever time point was examined, clones expanded before ART dominated the repertoire. Upon ART, diversity increased but remained lower than transplant donor controls.

The CDR3 spans 15 residues. The V gene's germline CDR1 is MNHEY and CDR2 SVGAGI. Trimming took 6 bases from V and 1 from J, leaving 15 bases between them. Among participants with HIV, every one received treatment in the United States. A v3.0 immunoSEQ assay was performed at survey level. This table comes from immunoSEQ multiplex PCR, and its TCRdb copy is limited to in-frame clones, with some not included. In the table there are fewer than 25,000 clones, 87% of which are singletons. This clone showed up just once. Its antigen is undetermined. The chain has TRBV6-5 and TRBJ2-5; tentatively, D is TRBD1 or TRBD2 (5 bases each). Sequenced material: unsorted PBMCs, taken 2.6 years after starting antiretroviral therapy. This receptor was taken from a woman in her forties or fifties with HIV. This chain's CDR3 is CASSGTGGIQETQYF. The CDR3 DNA follows: TGTGCCAGCAGCGGGACCGGTGGGATCCAAGAGACCCAGTACTTC.